This is a list of T cell receptor beta chains from one sample in a study of T-cell reconstitution after alpha-beta-depleted transplantation in children. A single record per CDR3 protein comes from TCRdb applying MiXCR to the PCR reads. The table has 250,000 to 350,000 distinct CDR3 sequences, roughly 9.5% seen once. The sample here was PBMCs from the stem cell graft donor, taken from the stem cell graft. The source is a human donor who donated a stem cell graft to a child with SCID. Both conserved end residues are part of each CDR3. The D gene is left open where the match is weak. Clone sizes are given selectively: once, few, many, or a class where the clone is expanded.

J | V | size | D | DNA | CDR3
TRBJ1-6 | TRBV18 | . | . | TGTGCCAGCTCACCCTCGGACAGCACTAATTCACCCCTCCACTTT | CASSPSDSTNSPLHF
TRBJ1-2 | TRBV4-2 | . | . | TGTGCCAGCAGCCAAGGAGGAGGGGGGCATGGCTACACCTTC | CASSQGGGGHGYTF
TRBJ1-2 | TRBV6-5 | few | . | TGTGCCAGCAGTTACTCGAGCGGCCGCCGGAGCGGCTACACCTTC | CASSYSSGRRSGYTF
TRBJ2-5 | TRBV3-1 | many | TRBD1 | TGTGCCAGCAGCGCCCCGGGACAGGGTGAAGAGACCCAGTACTTC | CASSAPGQGEETQYF
TRBJ2-3 | TRBV12-3/TRBV12-4 | few | . | TGTGCCAGCAGCCCCGGCCACGATACGCAGTATTTT | CASSPGHDTQYF
TRBJ1-3 | TRBV6-5 | few | . | TGTGCCAGCAGTTCTCTAATCTCTGGAAACACCATATATTTT | CASSSLISGNTIYF
TRBJ1-1 | TRBV5-1 | . | . | TGCGCCAGCAGCTACTCGAACACTGAAGCTTTCTTT | CASSYSNTEAFF
TRBJ2-7 | TRBV5-1 | . | . | TGCGCCAGCCAAAAGAACGGGGCCATATCCTACGAGCAGTACTTC | CASQKNGAISYEQYF
TRBJ2-3 | TRBV15 | few | TRBD2 | TGTGCCACCAGCAGAGATCCTAGCGGAGGGACAGATACGCAGTATTTT | CATSRDPSGGTDTQYF
TRBJ1-5 | TRBV5-1 | few | . | TGCGCCAGCAATGAGGAGGATCAGCCCCAGCATTTT | CASNEEDQPQHF
TRBJ2-1 | TRBV5-1 | few | . | TGCGCCAGCAGCTTGGAGGCGGGGGCGCACAATGAGCAGTTCTTC | CASSLEAGAHNEQFF
TRBJ1-6 | TRBV7-6 | . | . | TGTGCCAGCAGGCTGATGACAGGCCCGGATTCACCCCTCCACTTT | CASRLMTGPDSPLHF
TRBJ2-1 | TRBV5-5 | . | TRBD1 | TGTGCCAGCAGCTTCTCACAGGGGTTCGATGAGCAGTTCTTC | CASSFSQGFDEQFF
TRBJ2-7 | TRBV29-1 | few | . | TGCAGCGGTACAGTAAGCTCCTACGAGCAGTACTTC | CSGTVSSYEQYF
TRBJ2-4 | TRBV7-9 | . | . | TGTGCCAGCAGCTTTTCCCTTCCGACTAGACAAAACATTCAGTACTTC | CASSFSLPTRQNIQYF
TRBJ2-5 | TRBV18 | few | . | TGTGCCAGCTCAAGCCGGGCTCAAGAGACCCAGTACTTC | CASSSRAQETQYF
TRBJ1-2 | TRBV12-3/TRBV12-4 | few | . | TGTGCCAGCAGTATAGGGGGCTATGGCTACACCTTC | CASSIGGYGYTF
TRBJ2-2 | TRBV2 | many | TRBD2 | TGTGCCAGCAGTGCTCAGCGGGGGGTTGCCGGGGAGCTGTTTTTT | CASSAQRGVAGELFF
TRBJ2-7 | TRBV3-1 | . | TRBD2 | TGTGCCAGCAGCGCGGGACTAGCGGTCTACGAGCAGTACTTC | CASSAGLAVYEQYF
TRBJ2-5 | TRBV3-1 | . | . | TGTGCCAGCAGCCAAGAGACTAGACGAGAGACCCAGTACTTC | CASSQETRRETQYF
TRBJ2-2 | TRBV5-1 | few | . | TGCGCCAGCAGACAATTACCGGGGGCGCTTACCGGGGAGCTGTTTTTT | CASRQLPGALTGELFF
TRBJ2-7 | TRBV20-1 | . | TRBD1 | TGCAGTGCATACGGACAGGGTAACACCTACGAGCAGTACTTC | CSAYGQGNTYEQYF
TRBJ2-2 | TRBV15 | few | . | TGTGCCACCAGCATCTTCGAAAACACCGGGGAGCTGTTTTTT | CATSIFENTGELFF
TRBJ2-5 | TRBV18 | . | . | TGTGCCAGCTCACCATACACGGGTAACCAAGAGACCCAGTACTTC | CASSPYTGNQETQYF
TRBJ2-7 | TRBV5-8 | . | TRBD2 | TGTGCCAGCAGCTCCAACACAGCGGGGGGAGCCTACGAGCAGTACTTC | CASSSNTAGGAYEQYF
TRBJ1-6 | TRBV7-9 | many | . | TGTGCCAGCAGCTCGCAACTTGGCTATTCACCCCTCCACTTT | CASSSQLGYSPLHF
TRBJ2-5 | TRBV5-6 | many | . | TGTGCCAGCAGCTTGGCCTCAGGAGCAGAGACCCAGTACTTC | CASSLASGAETQYF
TRBJ2-1 | TRBV27 | few | . | TGTGCCAGCAGGAAGTCTGGTGAGCAGTTCTTC | CASRKSGEQFF
TRBJ1-1 | TRBV6-1 | few | . | TGTGCCAACCGGATAGGGGGAATGAACACTGAAGCTTTCTTT | CANRIGGMNTEAFF
TRBJ2-3 | TRBV20-1 | . | TRBD1 | TGCAGTGCTAGCAGGCAGGGGGCAGGAGCGGATACGCAGTATTTT | CSASRQGAGADTQYF
TRBJ2-3 | TRBV20-1 | few | TRBD2 | TGCAGTGCCCATACCCCACTAGCGGGGGATACAGATACGCAGTATTTT | CSAHTPLAGDTDTQYF
TRBJ2-7 | TRBV7-6 | . | TRBD1 | TGTGCCAGCAGCTTAGAAACCGGGACAGGGAATCCCTACGAGCAGTACTTC | CASSLETGTGNPYEQYF
TRBJ2-2 | TRBV19 | . | . | TGTGCCAGTAGGGAGGGCGGGGCTCTCACCGGGGAGCTGTTTTTT | CASREGGALTGELFF
TRBJ2-7 | TRBV6-5 | few | . | TGTGCCAGCAGTTACTCGATAGACGCAGCCGAGCAGTACTTC | CASSYSIDAAEQYF
TRBJ2-2 | TRBV3-1 | many | . | TGTGCCAGCAGCCAAGAGGAGTTTGTGGGGTTCGGGGAGCTGTTTTTT | CASSQEEFVGFGELFF
TRBJ2-7 | TRBV7-6 | many | . | TGTGCCAGCAGCACAGGACACCTAGGGTACGAGCAGTACTTC | CASSTGHLGYEQYF
TRBJ1-5 | TRBV21-1 | few | . | TGTGCCAGCAAAACAGGGGGCTCGGGCAATCAGCCCCAGCATTTT | CASKTGGSGNQPQHF
TRBJ2-1 | TRBV5-1 | . | . | TGCGCCAGCAGCTTGGATGGCAGATACAATGAGCAGTTCTTC | CASSLDGRYNEQFF
TRBJ2-2 | TRBV5-1 | . | . | TGCGCCAGCAGCTTGAAGATAATAAACACCGGGGAGCTGTTTTTT | CASSLKIINTGELFF
TRBJ1-3 | TRBV15 | few | . | TGTGCCACCAGCAGGGATTTTGGAAACACCATATATTTT | CATSRDFGNTIYF